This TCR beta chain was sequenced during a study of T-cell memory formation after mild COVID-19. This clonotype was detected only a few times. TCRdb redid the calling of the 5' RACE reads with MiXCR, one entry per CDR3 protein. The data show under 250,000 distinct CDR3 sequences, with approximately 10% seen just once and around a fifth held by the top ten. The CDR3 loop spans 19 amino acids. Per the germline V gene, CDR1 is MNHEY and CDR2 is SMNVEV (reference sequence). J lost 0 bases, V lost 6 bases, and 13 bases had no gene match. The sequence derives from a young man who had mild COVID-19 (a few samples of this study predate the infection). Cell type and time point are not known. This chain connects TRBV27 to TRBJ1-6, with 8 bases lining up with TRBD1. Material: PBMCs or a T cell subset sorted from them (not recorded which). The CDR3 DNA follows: TGTGCCAGCAGCCGAAACTTAAGACAGGGGAGCTCCTATAATTCACCCCTCCACTTT. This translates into CASSRNLRQGSSYNSPLHF.